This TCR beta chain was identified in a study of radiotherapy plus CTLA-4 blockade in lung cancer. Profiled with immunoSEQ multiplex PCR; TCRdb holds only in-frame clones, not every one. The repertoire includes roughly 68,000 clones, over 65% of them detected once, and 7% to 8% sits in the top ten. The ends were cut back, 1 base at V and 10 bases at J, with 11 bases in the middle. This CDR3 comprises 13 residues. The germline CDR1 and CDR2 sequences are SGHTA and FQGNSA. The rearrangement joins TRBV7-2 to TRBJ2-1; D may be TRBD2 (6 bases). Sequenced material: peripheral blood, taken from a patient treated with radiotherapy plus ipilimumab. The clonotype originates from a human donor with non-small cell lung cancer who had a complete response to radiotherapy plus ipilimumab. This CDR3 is CASSLGGGWEQFF. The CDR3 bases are TGTGCCAGCAGCTTAGGGGGAGGATGGGAGCAGTTCTTC.